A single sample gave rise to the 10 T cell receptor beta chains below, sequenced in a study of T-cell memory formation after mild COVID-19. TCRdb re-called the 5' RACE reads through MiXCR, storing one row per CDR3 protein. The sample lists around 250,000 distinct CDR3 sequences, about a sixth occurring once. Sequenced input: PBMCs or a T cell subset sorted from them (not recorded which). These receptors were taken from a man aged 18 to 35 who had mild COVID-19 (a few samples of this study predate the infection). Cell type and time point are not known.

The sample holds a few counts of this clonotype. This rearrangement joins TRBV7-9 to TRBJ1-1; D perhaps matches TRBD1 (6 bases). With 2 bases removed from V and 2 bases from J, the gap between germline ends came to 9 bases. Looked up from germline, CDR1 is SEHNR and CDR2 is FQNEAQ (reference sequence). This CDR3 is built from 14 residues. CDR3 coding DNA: TGTGCCAGCAGCTTAATAGGGGGTAACACTGAAGCTTTCTTT. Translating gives CASSLIGGNTEAFF.

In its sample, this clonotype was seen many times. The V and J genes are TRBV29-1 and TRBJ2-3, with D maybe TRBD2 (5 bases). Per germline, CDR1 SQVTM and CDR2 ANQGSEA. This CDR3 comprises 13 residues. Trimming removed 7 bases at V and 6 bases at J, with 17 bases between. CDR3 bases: TGCAGCGCCGAAAGAAGCGGTCCGGATACGCAGTATTTT. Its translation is CSAERSGPDTQYF.

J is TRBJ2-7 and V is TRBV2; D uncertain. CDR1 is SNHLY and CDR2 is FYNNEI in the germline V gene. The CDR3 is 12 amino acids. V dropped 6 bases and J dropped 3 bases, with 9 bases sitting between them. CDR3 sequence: CASRRTVYEQYV. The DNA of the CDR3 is TGTGCCAGCAGGCGGACGGTCTACGAGCAGTACGTC.

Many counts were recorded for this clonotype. The CDR3 DNA reads TGCAGTGCTAGGGGTGGTTACGAGCAGTACGTC. This sequence encodes CSARGGYEQYV. The chain has TRBV20-1 and TRBJ2-7; D gene unclear. The germline gives CDR1 DFQATT, CDR2 SNEGSKA (reference sequence). This CDR3 has 11 residues. With 3 bases removed from V and 4 bases from J, the gap between germline ends came to 7 bases.

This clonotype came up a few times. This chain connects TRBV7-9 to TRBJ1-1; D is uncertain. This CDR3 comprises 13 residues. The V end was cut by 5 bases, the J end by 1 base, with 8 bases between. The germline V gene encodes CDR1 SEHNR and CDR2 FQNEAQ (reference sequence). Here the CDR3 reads CASSPQENTEAFF. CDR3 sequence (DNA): TGTGCCAGCAGCCCCCAAGAGAACACTGAAGCTTTCTTT.

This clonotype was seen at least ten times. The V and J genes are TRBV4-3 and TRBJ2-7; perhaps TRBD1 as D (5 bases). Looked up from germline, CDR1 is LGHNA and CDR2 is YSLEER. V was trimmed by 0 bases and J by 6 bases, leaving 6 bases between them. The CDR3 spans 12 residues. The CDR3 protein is CASSQERGEQYF. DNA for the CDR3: TGCGCCAGCAGCCAAGAAAGGGGCGAGCAGTACTTC.

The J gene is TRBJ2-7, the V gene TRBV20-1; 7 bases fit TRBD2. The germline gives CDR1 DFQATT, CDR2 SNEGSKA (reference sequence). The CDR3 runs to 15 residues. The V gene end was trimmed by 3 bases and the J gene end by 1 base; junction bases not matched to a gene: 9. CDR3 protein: CSARGQRGDSYEQYF. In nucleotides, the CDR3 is TGCAGTGCTAGGGGTCAGCGGGGCGATTCCTACGAGCAGTACTTC.

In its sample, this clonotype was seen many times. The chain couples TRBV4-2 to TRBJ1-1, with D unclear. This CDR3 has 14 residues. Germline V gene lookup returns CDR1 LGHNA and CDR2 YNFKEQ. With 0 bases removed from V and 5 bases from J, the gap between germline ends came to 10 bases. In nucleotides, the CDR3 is TGTGCCAGCAGCCAAGATCGGGTTTGGACTGAAGCTTTCTTT. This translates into CASSQDRVWTEAFF.

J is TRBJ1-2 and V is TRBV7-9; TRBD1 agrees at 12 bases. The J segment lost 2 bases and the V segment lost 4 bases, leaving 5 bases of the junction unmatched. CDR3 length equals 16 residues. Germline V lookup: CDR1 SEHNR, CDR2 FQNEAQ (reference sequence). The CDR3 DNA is TGTGCCAGCAGCTCCGGGACAGGGGGCCTAAACTATGGCTACACCTTC. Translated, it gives CASSSGTGGLNYGYTF.

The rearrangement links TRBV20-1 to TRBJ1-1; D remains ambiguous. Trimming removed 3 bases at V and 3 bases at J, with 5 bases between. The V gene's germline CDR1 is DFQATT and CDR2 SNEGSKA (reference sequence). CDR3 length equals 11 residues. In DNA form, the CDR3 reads TGCAGTGCTAGGGAATACACTGAAGCTTTCTTT. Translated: CSAREYTEAFF.